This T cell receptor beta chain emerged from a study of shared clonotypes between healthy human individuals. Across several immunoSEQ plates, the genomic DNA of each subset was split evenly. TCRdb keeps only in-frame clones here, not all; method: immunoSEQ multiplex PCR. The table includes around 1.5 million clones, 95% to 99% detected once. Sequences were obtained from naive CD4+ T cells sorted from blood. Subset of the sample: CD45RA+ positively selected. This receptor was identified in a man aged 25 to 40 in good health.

DNA for the CDR3: TGTGCCTGGAGTGCATTTGGACTAGCGGGAGCCTACGAGCAGTACTTC. Amino acids: CAWSAFGLAGAYEQYF. The V gene is TRBV30, the J gene TRBJ2-7; TRBD2 matches at 13 bases. Germline V CDR1 and CDR2: GTSNPN, SVGIG (reference sequence). J was trimmed by 2 bases and V by 1 base; bases with no gene match: 5. The CDR3 has 16 residues.